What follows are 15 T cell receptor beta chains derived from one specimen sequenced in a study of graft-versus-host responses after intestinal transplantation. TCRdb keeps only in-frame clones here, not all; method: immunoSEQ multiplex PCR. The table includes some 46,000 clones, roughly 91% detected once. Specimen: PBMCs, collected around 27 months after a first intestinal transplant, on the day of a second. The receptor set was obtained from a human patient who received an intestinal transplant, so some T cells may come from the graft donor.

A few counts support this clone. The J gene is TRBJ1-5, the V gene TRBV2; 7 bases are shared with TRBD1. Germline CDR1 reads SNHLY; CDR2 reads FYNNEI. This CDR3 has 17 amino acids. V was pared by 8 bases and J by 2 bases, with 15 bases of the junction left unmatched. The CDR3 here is CASDTGAGGPGNQPQHF. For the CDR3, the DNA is TGTGCCAGCGATACAGGGGCAGGGGGGCCGGGCAATCAGCCCCAGCATTTT.

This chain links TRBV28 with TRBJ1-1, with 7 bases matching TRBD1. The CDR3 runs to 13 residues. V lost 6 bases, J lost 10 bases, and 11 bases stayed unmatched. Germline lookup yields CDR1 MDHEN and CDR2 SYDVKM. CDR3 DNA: TGTGCCAGCAGCCTAGGGGGACAGTTGGGAGCTTTCTTT. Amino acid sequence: CASSLGGQLGAFF. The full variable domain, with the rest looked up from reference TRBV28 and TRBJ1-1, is DVKVTQSSRYLVKRTGEKVFLECVQDMDHENMFWYRQDPGLGLRLIYFSYDVKMKEKGDIPEGYSVSREKKERFSLILESASTNQTSMYLCASSLGGQLGAFFGQGTRLTVV.

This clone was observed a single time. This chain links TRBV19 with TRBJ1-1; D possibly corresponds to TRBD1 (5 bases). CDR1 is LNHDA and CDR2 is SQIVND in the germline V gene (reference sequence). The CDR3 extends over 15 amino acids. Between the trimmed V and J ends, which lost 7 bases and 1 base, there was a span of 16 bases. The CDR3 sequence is CASKEGLRWNTEAFF. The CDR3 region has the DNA TGTGCCAGTAAGGAGGGGCTGAGATGGAACACTGAAGCTTTCTTT.

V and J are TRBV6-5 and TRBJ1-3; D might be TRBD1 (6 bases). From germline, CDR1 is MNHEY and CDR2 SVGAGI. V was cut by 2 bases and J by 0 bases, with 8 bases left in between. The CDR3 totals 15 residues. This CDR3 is CASSYGQISGNTIYF. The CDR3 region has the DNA TGTGCCAGCAGTTACGGACAGATCTCTGGAAACACCATATATTTT.

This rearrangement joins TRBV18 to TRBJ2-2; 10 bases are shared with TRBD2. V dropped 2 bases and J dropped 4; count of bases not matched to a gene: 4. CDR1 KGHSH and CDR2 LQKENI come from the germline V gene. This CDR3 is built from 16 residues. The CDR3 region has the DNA TGTGCCAGCTCACCAATACTAGCGGGGAGCACCGGGGAGCTGTTTTTT. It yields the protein CASSPILAGSTGELFF.

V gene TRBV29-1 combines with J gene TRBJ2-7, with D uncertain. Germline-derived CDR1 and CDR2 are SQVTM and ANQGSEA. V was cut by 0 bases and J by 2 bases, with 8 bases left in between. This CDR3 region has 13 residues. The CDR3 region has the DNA TGCAGCGTTGAAGAAGGGCCAGCCTACGAGCAGTACTTC. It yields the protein CSVEEGPAYEQYF.

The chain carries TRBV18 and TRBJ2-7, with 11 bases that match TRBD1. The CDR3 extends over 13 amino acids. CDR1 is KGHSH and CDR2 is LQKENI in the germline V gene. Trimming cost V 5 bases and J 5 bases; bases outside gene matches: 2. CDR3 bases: TGTGCCAGCTCAAGGGACAGGGGGGACGAGCAGTACTTC. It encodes CASSRDRGDEQYF. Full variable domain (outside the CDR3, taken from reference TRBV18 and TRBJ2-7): NAGVMQNPRHLVRRRGQEARLRCSPMKGHSHVYWYRQLPEEGLKFMVYLQKENIIDESGMPKERFSAEFPKEGPSILRIQQVVRGDSAAYFCASSRDRGDEQYFGPGTRLTVT.

In nucleotides, the CDR3 is TGTGCCAGCAGTGAAGCCAGGACGGACCTGCAAGAGACCCAGTACTTC. This gives the protein CASSEARTDLQETQYF. V and J are TRBV2 and TRBJ2-5; D is unclear. Trimming shortened V by 0 bases and J by 2 bases, and 13 bases separated the two germline ends. Germline lookup yields CDR1 SNHLY and CDR2 FYNNEI. This CDR3 region has 16 residues. Together with reference TRBV2 and TRBJ2-5, the CDR3 gives the full variable domain: EPEVTQTPSHQVTQMGQEVILRCVPISNHLYFYWYRQILGQKVEFLVSFYNNEISEKSEIFDDQFSVERPDGSNFTLKIRSTKLEDSAMYFCASSEARTDLQETQYFGPGTRLLVL.

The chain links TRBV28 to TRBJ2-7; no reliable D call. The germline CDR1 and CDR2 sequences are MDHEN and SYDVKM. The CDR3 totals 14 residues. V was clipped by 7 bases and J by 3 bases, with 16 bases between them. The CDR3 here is CASMLSGSIYEQYF. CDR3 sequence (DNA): TGTGCCAGCATGTTAAGTGGTAGCATCTACGAGCAGTACTTC.

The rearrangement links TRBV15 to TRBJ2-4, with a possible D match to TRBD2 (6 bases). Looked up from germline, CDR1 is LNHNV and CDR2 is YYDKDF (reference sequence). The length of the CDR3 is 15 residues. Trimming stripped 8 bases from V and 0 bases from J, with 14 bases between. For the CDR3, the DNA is TGTGCCACCGAGTCGTGGGGACTAGCCAAAAACATTCAGTACTTC. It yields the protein CATESWGLAKNIQYF.

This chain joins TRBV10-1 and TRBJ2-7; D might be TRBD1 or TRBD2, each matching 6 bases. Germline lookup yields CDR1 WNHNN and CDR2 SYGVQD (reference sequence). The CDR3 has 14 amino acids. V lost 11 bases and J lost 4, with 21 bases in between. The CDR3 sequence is CAGRPPGAGYEQYF. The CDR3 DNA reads TGCGCCGGACGACCTCCGGGGGCAGGTTACGAGCAGTACTTC.

The CDR3 sequence: CASSWTGDIDSASYGYTF. For the CDR3, the DNA is TGTGCCAGCAGCTGGACAGGGGATATTGACTCTGCGAGCTATGGCTACACCTTC. This chain links TRBV7-9 with TRBJ1-2; 9 nucleotides line up with TRBD1. The V gene's germline CDR1 is SEHNR and CDR2 FQNEAQ (reference sequence). This CDR3 has 18 residues. The trim removed 4 bases at V and 4 bases at J, leaving 16 bases unmatched.

CDR3 bases: TGTGCCAGCACCCCTGGGACGCCTTCCTACGAGCAGTACTTC. Encoded protein: CASTPGTPSYEQYF. V gene TRBV6-1 combines with J gene TRBJ2-7, with D perhaps matching TRBD1 or TRBD2 (5 bases each). Per germline, CDR1 MNHNS and CDR2 SASEGT. CDR3 length: 14 residues. V was pared by 7 bases and J by 1 base, with 14 bases between.

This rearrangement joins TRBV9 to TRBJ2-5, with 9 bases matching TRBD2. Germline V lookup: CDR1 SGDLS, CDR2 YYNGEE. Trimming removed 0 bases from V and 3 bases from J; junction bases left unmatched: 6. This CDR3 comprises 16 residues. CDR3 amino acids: CASSVGAGGVKETQYF. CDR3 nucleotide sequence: TGTGCCAGCAGCGTAGGGGCGGGAGGGGTCAAAGAGACCCAGTACTTC.

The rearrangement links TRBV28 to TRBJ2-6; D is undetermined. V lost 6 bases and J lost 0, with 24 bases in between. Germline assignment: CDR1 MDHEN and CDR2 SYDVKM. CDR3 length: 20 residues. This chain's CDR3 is CASRTYPTLSRLSGANVLTF. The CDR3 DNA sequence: TGTGCCAGCAGGACCTACCCCACGCTTTCCCGGCTCTCTGGGGCCAACGTCCTGACTTTC.